One and the same sample provided the 10 T cell receptor beta chains below, sequenced in a study of blood T cell repertoires in COVID-19 (dated by TCRdb to the early 2020s). Library construction relied on the immunoSEQ multiplex PCR assay. TCRdb obtained this table from immuneACCESS and retained in-frame rearrangements with V and J assigned. These tables miss some clones; where compared with another copy, unresolved V genes account for less than half of the shortfall, and the remainder is unexplained. The sample table lists roughly 270,000 clones, nearly 90% of them with a count of one. The top ten clonotypes cover almost 9.5% of the sample. The sample was peripheral blood. The receptors come from a man aged 18 to 30 with active or convalescent COVID-19.

The rearrangement links TRBV9 to TRBJ2-3; 7 positions agree with TRBD2. The V and J ends lost 0 bases and 2 bases, in that order; junction bases with no gene match: 6. The CDR3 length is 16 residues. Per the germline V gene, CDR1 is SGDLS and CDR2 is YYNGEE. CDR3 residues: CASSVEPLAATDTQYF. The CDR3 bases are TGTGCCAGCAGCGTAGAGCCTCTAGCGGCCACAGATACGCAGTATTTT.

V and J are TRBV27 and TRBJ2-5, with D possibly being TRBD2 (5 bases). Per germline, CDR1 MNHEY and CDR2 SMNVEV (reference sequence). CDR3 length: 15 amino acids. The germline V and J ends were trimmed by 3 bases and 5 bases, with 16 bases remaining between them. CDR3 nucleotides: TGTGCCAGCAGTTTGTGGGCCCGGAGGATCGAGACCCAGTACTTC. Translated, it gives CASSLWARRIETQYF.

This clone was detected only a few times. V and J are TRBV7-8 and TRBJ1-2; D uncertain. V was cut by 2 bases and J by 5 bases, with 15 bases left in between. CDR1 SGHVS and CDR2 FQNEAQ come from the germline V gene. The CDR3 length is 15 residues. Written as DNA, the CDR3 is TGTGCCAGCAGCTTATCTGGACTGATGTTGTATGGCTACACCTTC. Its translation is CASSLSGLMLYGYTF.

The rearrangement joins TRBV10-1 to TRBJ1-1; D is uncertain. The CDR3 spans 15 residues. Germline lookup yields CDR1 WNHNN and CDR2 SYGVQD (reference sequence). The germline V and J ends were trimmed by 6 bases and 2 bases, with 16 bases remaining between them. This CDR3 is CASSVGRAGNTEAFF. The CDR3 coding sequence is TGCGCCAGCAGCGTTGGACGGGCGGGTAACACTGAAGCTTTCTTT.

This clone was picked up a small number of times. This chain uses TRBV12-3 or TRBV12-4 with TRBJ2-7; the match to TRBD2 covers 8 bases. After removal of 6 bases from V and 3 bases from J, the junction contained 4 bases not matched to a gene. The CDR3 loop spans 13 amino acids. The CDR3 reads CASSYGTSYEQYF. CDR3 DNA: TGTGCCAGCAGCTATGGGACTAGCTACGAGCAGTACTTC.

The chain combines TRBV6-5 with TRBJ1-2; 10 bases match TRBD1. The V segment lost 4 bases and the J segment 6 bases; nucleotides outside the gene matches: 11. This CDR3 comprises 16 residues. In germline, CDR1 is MNHEY, CDR2 SVGAGI. CDR3 in amino acids: CASSWTGGFGENGYTF. CDR3 DNA sequence: TGTGCCAGCAGTTGGACAGGGGGTTTTGGGGAAAATGGCTACACCTTC.

As concerns this clone: Other DNA sequences of this sample code for an identical CDR3. The CDR3 loop reads CASSLGRNTEAFF. The CDR3 DNA follows: TGTGCCAGCAGTTTAGGTAGGAACACTGAAGCTTTCTTT. J is TRBJ1-1 and V is TRBV12-3 or TRBV12-4; no reliable D call. The length of the CDR3 is 13 residues. Deletions cut 1 base from V and 1 base from J, with 4 bases between.

The V call is TRBV27, the J call TRBJ1-6; 9 bases match TRBD1. Per the germline V gene, CDR1 is MNHEY and CDR2 is SMNVEV (reference sequence). CDR3 size: 15 residues. J was trimmed by 7 bases and V by 5 bases; bases with no gene match: 6. In DNA, the CDR3 is TGTGCCAGCAGTCCCGGGGACAGGGCGAATTCACCCCTCCACTTT. It yields the protein CASSPGDRANSPLHF.

CDR3: CASSLELEQYF. The CDR3 region has the DNA TGTGCCAGCAGCTTAGAACTCGAGCAGTACTTC. This sequence joins TRBV7-9 and TRBJ2-7, with no clear D. V lost 1 base to trimming and J lost 6 bases, with 4 bases between them. The CDR3 spans 11 residues. Germline V gene lookup returns CDR1 SEHNR and CDR2 FQNEAQ (reference sequence).

This chain links TRBV14 with TRBJ2-7, with D perhaps matching TRBD1 (5 bases). The CDR3 is made up of 12 amino acids. Trimming left V 4 bases short and J 3 bases short, with 7 bases between. The germline gives CDR1 SGHDN, CDR2 FVKESK. CDR3 sequence: CASSPQGYEQYF. The CDR3 coding sequence is TGTGCCAGCAGCCCCCAGGGCTACGAGCAGTACTTC.